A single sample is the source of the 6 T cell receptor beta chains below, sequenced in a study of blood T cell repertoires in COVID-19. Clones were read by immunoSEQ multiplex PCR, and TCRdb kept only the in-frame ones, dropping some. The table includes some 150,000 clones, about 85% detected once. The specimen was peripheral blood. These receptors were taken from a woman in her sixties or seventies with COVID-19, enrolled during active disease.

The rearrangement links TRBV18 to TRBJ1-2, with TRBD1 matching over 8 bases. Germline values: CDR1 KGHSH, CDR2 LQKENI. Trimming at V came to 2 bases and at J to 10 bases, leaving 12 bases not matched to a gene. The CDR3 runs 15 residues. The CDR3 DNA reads TGTGCCAGCTCACCAAGGGACAGGCAGGGGAGGACCTACACCTTC. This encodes CASSPRDRQGRTYTF.

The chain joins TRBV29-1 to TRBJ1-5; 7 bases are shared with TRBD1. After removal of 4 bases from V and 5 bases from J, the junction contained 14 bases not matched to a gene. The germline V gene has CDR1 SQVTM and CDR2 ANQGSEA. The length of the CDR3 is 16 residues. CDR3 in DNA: TGCAGCGTTGCGTGGGACAGAACGGATTTTCATCAGCCCCAGCATTTT. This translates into CSVAWDRTDFHQPQHF.

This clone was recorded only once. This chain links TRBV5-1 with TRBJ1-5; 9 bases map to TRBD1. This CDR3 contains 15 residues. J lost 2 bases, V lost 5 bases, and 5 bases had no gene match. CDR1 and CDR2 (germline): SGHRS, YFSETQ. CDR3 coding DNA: TGCGCCAGCAGACAGGGGGCTCTCGGCAATCAGCCCCAGCATTTT. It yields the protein CASRQGALGNQPQHF.

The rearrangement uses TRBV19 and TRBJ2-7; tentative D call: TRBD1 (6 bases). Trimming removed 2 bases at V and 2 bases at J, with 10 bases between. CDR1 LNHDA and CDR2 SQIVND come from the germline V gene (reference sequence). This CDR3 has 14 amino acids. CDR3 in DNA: TGTGCCAGTAGTATAAGTCAGGGGCCCTACGAGCAGTACTTC. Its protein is CASSISQGPYEQYF.

The CDR3 sequence is CASSRTGSLQPQHF. In nucleotides, the CDR3 is TGTGCCAGCAGCCGGACAGGGTCCTTGCAGCCCCAGCATTTT. This rearrangement joins TRBV27 to TRBJ1-5; 8 bases agree with TRBD1. Germline CDR1 is MNHEY and CDR2 is SMNVEV (reference sequence). The V gene end was trimmed by 6 bases and the J gene end by 7 bases; junction bases not matched to a gene: 8. CDR3 length: 14 residues.

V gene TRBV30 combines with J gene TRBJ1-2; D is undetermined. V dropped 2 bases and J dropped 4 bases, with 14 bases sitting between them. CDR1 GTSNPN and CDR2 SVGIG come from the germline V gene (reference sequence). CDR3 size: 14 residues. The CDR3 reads CAWSLDSDFYGYTF. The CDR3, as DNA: TGTGCCTGGAGTTTAGACTCAGACTTCTATGGCTACACCTTC.